The 26 T cell receptor beta chains below all came from one sample that was sequenced in a study of T cell responses to AZD1222 COVID-19 vaccine. Sequencing used immunoSEQ multiplex PCR; TCRdb keeps in-frame clones, though not all of them. The table includes some 150,000 clones, 94% detected once. The sequencing used peripheral blood, collected on day 0 of AZD1222 vaccination. These receptors came from an adult in good health.

The rearrangement links TRBV7-9 to TRBJ2-1; the D is unclear. CDR1 and CDR2 (germline): SEHNR, FQNEAQ (reference sequence). The CDR3 length is 16 residues. The germline V and J ends were trimmed by 2 bases and 8 bases, with 19 bases remaining between them. The CDR3 DNA follows: TGTGCCAGCAGCTTAATCGGTAGCACGGCTTCAGATGAGCAGTTCTTC. Protein product: CASSLIGSTASDEQFF.

V usage is TRBV10-3 and J usage is TRBJ1-2; D is perhaps TRBD1 (5 bases). The CDR3 contains 13 residues. The germline gives CDR1 ENHRY, CDR2 SYGVKD. V was trimmed by 6 bases and J by 4 bases, leaving 12 bases between them. The CDR3 sequence is CAIRAQEPYGYTF. The CDR3, as DNA: TGTGCCATCAGGGCACAGGAGCCCTATGGCTACACCTTC.

The J gene is TRBJ2-5, the V gene TRBV5-6, with TRBD2 as a possible D gene (6 bases). Germline CDR1 SGHDT, CDR2 YYEEEE. The CDR3 runs 15 residues. Trimming removed 2 bases from V and 4 bases from J, with 15 bases in between. In DNA, the CDR3 is TGTGCCAGCAGCTTTGTTGGAGGGTCACGAGAGACCCAGTACTTC. Its translation: CASSFVGGSRETQYF.

CDR3 sequence (DNA): TGTGCCAGCAGCGTCATCGCGGTCAGCTCCTACAATGAGCAGTTCTTC. This encodes CASSVIAVSSYNEQFF. The J gene is TRBJ2-1, the V gene TRBV9; D gene uncertain. CDR1 SGDLS and CDR2 YYNGEE come from the germline V gene. This CDR3 has 16 residues. The ends were cut back, 2 bases at V and 0 bases at J, with 12 bases in the middle.

The chain carries TRBV21-1 and TRBJ1-3; the table assigns TRBD1, which was not confirmed against the DNA. TRBV21-1 is annotated as a pseudogene. This CDR3 contains 14 residues. CDR3 region: CASGQAIPGNTIYF. The CDR3 DNA reads TGTGCCAGCGGACAGGCGATACCTGGAAACACCATATATTTT.

This chain connects TRBV5-6 to TRBJ2-3; 7 bases fit TRBD1. The V gene's germline CDR1 is SGHDT and CDR2 YYEEEE. This CDR3 region has 15 residues. V shed 1 base, J shed 1 base, and the junction held 3 bases outside the gene matches. The CDR3 sequence: CASSLIGQGTDTQYF. The DNA for the CDR3 is TGTGCCAGCAGCTTGATAGGACAGGGCACAGATACGCAGTATTTT.

The rearrangement links TRBV4-2 to TRBJ2-2; possibly TRBD2 for D (6 bases). Trimming removed 7 bases at V and 2 bases at J, with 17 bases between. Germline V gene lookup returns CDR1 LGHNA and CDR2 YNFKEQ. The CDR3 totals 16 residues. CDR3: CASNHHRDSNTGELFF. CDR3 DNA sequence: TGTGCCAGCAACCACCACCGGGACTCAAACACCGGGGAGCTGTTTTTT.

This chain uses TRBV6-5 with TRBJ1-2, with 7 bases that match TRBD1. Germline V gives CDR1 MNHEY, CDR2 SVGAGI. V lost 7 bases and J lost 7; bases outside the gene matches: 12. The CDR3 is 14 residues long. The CDR3, as DNA: TGTGCCAGCAAGGCCGTAGACAGGGAGGGTGGCTACACCTTC. Its protein product is CASKAVDREGGYTF.

The V and J genes are TRBV19 and TRBJ1-1; D possibly corresponds to TRBD1 (5 bases). CDR3 length: 11 amino acids. CDR1 is LNHDA, CDR2 SQIVND, per germline (reference sequence). Trimming stripped 5 bases from V and 6 bases from J, with 7 bases between. CDR3 amino acids: CASSWGSEAFF. In DNA form, the CDR3 reads TGTGCCAGTAGTTGGGGCTCTGAAGCTTTCTTT.

This chain joins TRBV19 and TRBJ1-5, with D tentatively TRBD1 (5 bases). The germline gives CDR1 LNHDA, CDR2 SQIVND (reference sequence). The length of the CDR3 is 15 residues. V was shortened by 9 bases and J by 1 base, with 16 bases between the two germline ends. The CDR3 nucleotides are TGTGCCAGCACCGATACCGGGACGAGCAATCAGCCCCAGCATTTT. Its protein is CASTDTGTSNQPQHF.

About this clone: The same CDR3 also results from other DNA sequences found in this sample. The chain links TRBV3-1 (or the pseudogene TRBV3-2) to TRBJ1-1; D unclear. CDR3 length equals 13 residues. V lost 1 base and J lost 4, with 7 bases in between. Germline V gene lookup returns CDR1 LGHDT and CDR2 YNNKEL (reference sequence). CDR3 protein: CASSQGGGTEAFF. In DNA, the CDR3 is TGTGCCAGCAGCCAAGGCGGAGGCACTGAAGCTTTCTTT.

The chain uses TRBV7-8 and TRBJ1-5; perhaps TRBD1 as D (6 bases). Germline CDR1 and CDR2: SGHVS and FQNEAQ. The CDR3 length is 14 residues. The V gene lost 5 bases and the J gene lost 4 bases, with 12 bases spanning the gap. The CDR3 reads CASSQWTDNQPQHF. Here the CDR3 DNA reads TGTGCCAGCAGCCAGTGGACAGATAATCAGCCCCAGCATTTT.

This chain links TRBV9 with TRBJ1-2; tentatively, D is TRBD1 (6 bases). The CDR3 totals 17 residues. Germline V lookup: CDR1 SGDLS, CDR2 YYNGEE. Deletions cut 4 bases from V and 4 bases from J, with 23 bases between. CDR3 protein: CASSQDSSLFQRYGYTF. The CDR3 nucleotides are TGTGCCAGCAGCCAGGACAGTAGTCTATTCCAACGCTATGGCTACACCTTC. Complete variable domain (other parts from reference TRBV9 and TRBJ1-2): DSGVTQTPKHLITATGQRVTLRCSPRSGDLSVYWYQQSLDQGLQFLIQYYNGEERAKGNILERFSAQQFPDLHSELNLSSLELGDSALYFCASSQDSSLFQRYGYTFGSGTRLTVV.

This clone has more than one count but fewer than ten. Written as DNA, the CDR3 is TGTGCCAGCGGCCTGCTCTCAGGGTTCACTGAAGCTTTCTTT. Translation gives CASGLLSGFTEAFF. The rearrangement links TRBV28 to TRBJ1-1; the D gene is possibly TRBD1 (5 bases). The V gene's germline CDR1 is MDHEN and CDR2 SYDVKM. V was pared by 8 bases and J by 4 bases, with 17 bases between. The CDR3 is 14 residues long.

In its sample, this clone was seen once. The gene calls are TRBV5-4 and TRBJ1-2; D possibly corresponds to TRBD1 (6 bases). The V end was cut by 4 bases, the J end by 2 bases, with 15 bases between. The germline gives CDR1 SGHNT, CDR2 YYREEE (reference sequence). The CDR3 covers 15 residues. DNA of the CDR3: TGTGCCAGCAGCGGGGCGCAGGGGTGGAACTATGGCTACACCTTC. Protein: CASSGAQGWNYGYTF.

This chain links TRBV7-2 with TRBJ2-2; 9 nucleotides match TRBD1. The V segment lost 8 bases and the J segment 5 bases; nucleotides outside the gene matches: 15. CDR3 length equals 17 residues. Looked up from germline, CDR1 is SGHTA and CDR2 is FQGNSA. CDR3 in DNA: TGTGCCAGCGCCAACCTACCGGGGACAGGGAGAACCGGGGAGCTGTTTTTT. Translating gives CASANLPGTGRTGELFF.

This sequence joins TRBV7-9 and TRBJ2-1; D gene ambiguous. This CDR3 is 15 amino acids long. Trimming stripped 0 bases from V and 3 bases from J, with 9 bases between. From germline, CDR1 is SEHNR and CDR2 FQNEAQ (reference sequence). The CDR3 DNA follows: TGTGCCAGCAGCTTAGCAACCGGATACTACAATGAGCAGTTCTTC. Translation gives CASSLATGYYNEQFF.

This clone was seen a few times. The chain uses TRBV2 and TRBJ1-5; D may be TRBD1 (5 bases). Trimming pared 7 bases from V and 6 bases from J, leaving 13 bases between. Germline V lookup: CDR1 SNHLY, CDR2 FYNNEI. The CDR3 length is 13 residues. The CDR3 reads CASTTLGLQPQHF. CDR3 bases: TGTGCCAGCACCACGCTGGGACTTCAGCCCCAGCATTTT. Full variable domain (missing parts from reference TRBV2 and TRBJ1-5): EPEVTQTPSHQVTQMGQEVILRCVPISNHLYFYWYRQILGQKVEFLVSFYNNEISEKSEIFDDQFSVERPDGSNFTLKIRSTKLEDSAMYFCASTTLGLQPQHFGDGTRLSIL.

V gene TRBV28 combines with J gene TRBJ1-2, with 8 bases that match TRBD1. Looked up from germline, CDR1 is MDHEN and CDR2 is SYDVKM. Losses at the gene ends were 3 bases for V and 5 bases for J; bases not matched to a gene: 5. The CDR3 sequence is 14 residues long. This CDR3 is CASSFDRGTYGYTF. The CDR3 DNA sequence: TGTGCCAGCAGTTTCGACAGGGGTACATATGGCTACACCTTC.

This clone was picked up one time. The chain uses TRBV24-1 and TRBJ2-3, with 8 bases lining up with TRBD1. V was clipped by 5 bases and J by 1 base; unmatched bases: 4. This CDR3 contains 15 residues. Germline V gene sequence: CDR1 KGHDR, CDR2 SFDVKD. The CDR3 spells CATSGNRGGTDTQYF. The CDR3 bases are TGTGCCACCAGTGGAAACAGGGGGGGCACAGATACGCAGTATTTT.

This chain joins TRBV7-3 and TRBJ2-3; no clear D gene. Germline lookup yields CDR1 SGHTA and CDR2 FQGTGA. With 6 bases removed from V and 0 bases from J, the gap between germline ends came to 7 bases. There are 13 residues in the CDR3. The CDR3 spells CASRISSTDTQYF. The CDR3 region has the DNA TGTGCCAGCAGAATCAGTAGCACAGATACGCAGTATTTT.

This clone was counted only a few times. The V and J genes are TRBV5-1 and TRBJ1-6, with D perhaps matching TRBD1 (5 bases). V was pared by 0 bases and J by 10 bases, with 14 bases between. CDR1 is SGHRS and CDR2 is YFSETQ in the germline V gene. This CDR3 is built from 15 residues. The CDR3 reads CASSLDGGGESPLHF. Written as DNA, the CDR3 is TGCGCCAGCAGCTTGGATGGGGGAGGGGAATCACCCCTCCACTTT.

Regarding this clone: Other DNA sequences from this sample encode an identical CDR3 as well. The chain carries TRBV15 and TRBJ2-6; D is ambiguous. Between the trimmed V and J ends, which lost 0 bases and 1 base, there was a span of 4 bases. The V gene's germline CDR1 is LNHNV and CDR2 YYDKDF (reference sequence). The CDR3 length is 15 residues. For the CDR3, the DNA is TGTGCCACCAGCAGAGAGGGTTCTGGGGCCAACGTCCTGACTTTC. Its protein is CATSREGSGANVLTF.

The DNA of the CDR3 is TGTGCTAGTGGAACAGCAGATACGCAGTATTTT. It specifies CASGTADTQYF. The chain links TRBV12-5 to TRBJ2-3, with no clear D. Germline CDR1 LGHNT, CDR2 FRNRAP. The length of the CDR3 is 11 residues. The ends were cut back, 6 bases at V and 4 bases at J, with 5 bases in the middle.

In this sample, this clone turned up a few times. The V gene is TRBV4-3, the J gene TRBJ2-5, with 10 positions matching TRBD2. CDR3 length equals 16 residues. Looked up from germline, CDR1 is LGHNA and CDR2 is YSLEER. After removal of 4 bases from V and 4 bases from J, the junction contained 9 bases not matched to a gene. CDR3 residues: CASSPALAGVGETQYF. DNA of the CDR3: TGCGCCAGCAGCCCGGCCCTAGCGGGAGTGGGAGAGACCCAGTACTTC.

The rearrangement joins TRBV5-4 to TRBJ2-3; D is uncertain. The V end lost 4 bases, the J end lost 6 bases, and 24 bases lay between the germline ends. The length of the CDR3 is 17 residues. The V gene's germline CDR1 is SGHNT and CDR2 YYREEE (reference sequence). The CDR3 DNA reads TGTGCCAGCAGCCCCCTCCCTGCACCGGCGGTAGAGGATACGCAGTATTTT. As protein: CASSPLPAPAVEDTQYF. The variable domain in full, completed from reference TRBV5-4 and TRBJ2-3, reads ETGVTQSPTHLIKTRGQQVTLRCSSQSGHNTVSWYQQALGQGPQFIFQYYREEENGRGNFPPRFSGLQFPNYSSELNVNALELDDSALYLCASSPLPAPAVEDTQYFGPGTRLTVL.